These T cell receptor beta chains were read from a single sample in a study of vaccination effects on CD4 cells after COVID-19. Their antigens are not known. TCRdb's copy holds only in-frame clones and misses some; the assay was immunoSEQ multiplex PCR. The sample lists approximately 22,000 clones, roughly four fifths seen once, with approximately 19% in the top ten. The source material was CD4+ T cells from PBMCs cultured with HCoV-NL63 spike peptides, sampled before COVID-19 vaccination. These receptors originate from a human donor who received a COVID-19 vaccine. Each CDR3 is given without its conserved first and last residue. Size is stated for part of the rows, as once, few or many counts, or as a class when the clone is expanded.

clone size: .
V gene: TRBV7-2
CDR3 protein: ASSLLAGSNYGYT

clone size: .
V gene: TRBV19
CDR3 protein: ASRREGGGTDTQY

clone size: .
V gene: TRBV7-2
CDR3 protein: ASSPGRHRSGNTIY

clone size: .
V gene: TRBV7-2
CDR3 protein: ASSAAGLAGETQY

clone size: .
V gene: TRBV4-3
CDR3 protein: ASSQELGTGGWTEAF

clone size: .
V gene: TRBV5-5
CDR3 protein: ASSLDLPSNSPLH

clone size: .
V gene: TRBV5-1
CDR3 protein: ASSGQGNTEAF

clone size: .
V gene: TRBV6-5
CDR3 protein: ASSSTGTGLLAF

clone size: .
V gene: TRBV30
CDR3 protein: ACNKYMNTEAF

clone size: .
V gene: TRBV12-3/TRBV12-4
CDR3 protein: ASGTLLYNEQF

clone size: .
V gene: TRBV2
CDR3 protein: ASSELDRLNTEAF

clone size: few
V gene: TRBV12-3/TRBV12-4
CDR3 protein: ASSLVGGGYT

clone size: once
V gene: TRBV19
CDR3 protein: ASSQGTLAGELF